This T cell receptor beta chain was identified in a study of patients and donors after allogeneic stem cell transplantation (TCRdb year 2020). Looking up the germline V gene (reference sequence) yields CDR1 GTSNPN and CDR2 SVGIG. From the cysteine up to the phenylalanine, the CDR3 has a length of 13 residues. Only the CDR3 DNA is retained, 39 bases long and in frame from the first base. V is shortened by 3 bases, J by 7 bases, and the region joining them spans 12 bases. Library generation was performed with RT-PCR. Reads for this sample came from a NextSeq 550. In TCRdb, the public reads were trimmed at Q25 with fastp and aligned with MiXCR, with productive beta chains retained. Each entry merges the rows of one CDR3 protein and shows their most common DNA and genes. The sample table lists some 880,000 distinct CDR3 sequences, roughly 17% of them with a count of one. The ten largest clones add up to around 6% of the sample.

About this clonotype itself: Its antigen is currently not known. Within one base of it there is no much larger clone, and no base qualities were kept.

This TCR came from a human donor who was either an allogeneic HSCT recipient or a stem cell or donor lymphocyte infusion donor (not recorded which). It is not recorded whose cells these are; they may come from a transplant donor. The chain is assembled from TRBV30 and TRBJ2-2, with the D gene uncertain. Sequencing used blood, either unsorted or a sorted T cell fraction (not recorded which). The DNA reads as follows: TGTGCCTGGAGCAAACATGGGATCGGGGAGCTGTTTTTT. This translates into CAWSKHGIGELFF.